Listed below are T cell receptor beta chains from one sample, sequenced in a study of Ad26.COV2.S vaccination and SARS-CoV-2 variants. Sequenced by immunoSEQ multiplex PCR; TCRdb stores in-frame clones only, minus some. The sample yields roughly 92,000 clones, more than 70% seen once. The sequencing used peripheral blood, collected after recovery from COVID-19. All receptors derive from a human donor who had recovered from COVID-19. CDR3s include the opening cysteine and the closing phenylalanine or tryptophan. D genes are given only for firm matches.

d_call | v_call | cdr3_aa
TRBD1 | TRBV5-4 | CASSWAGGADTQYF
TRBD1 | TRBV5-6 | CASSLGDSLAKNIQYF
. | TRBV19 | CASSTHSSGLSYNEQFF
. | TRBV7-2 | CASSLGSESPLHF
. | TRBV15 | CATSRVQGGGRYNEQFF
TRBD2 | TRBV6-1 | CASSVERGGISYEQYF
. | TRBV4-2 | CASSQDRGISPLHF
TRBD1 | TRBV7-6 | CASSGGDRGNTGELFF
. | TRBV5-6 | CASSLSAWLTGNYEQYF
. | TRBV29-1 | CSVTSGTAKNIQYF
. | TRBV5-4 | CASSFGAGWEQYF
. | TRBV7-3 | CASSLGTTAMNTEAFF
TRBD1 | TRBV5-4 | CASSGRDRGLNEQFF
. | TRBV2 | CATAWAAEAFF
TRBD1 | TRBV4-3 | CASSQNRGEGTEAFF
. | TRBV9 | CASSVATTYQETQYF
. | TRBV5-6 | CASSLGFPARKGLFF
. | TRBV11-3 | CASSVTYNEQFF
TRBD1 | TRBV4-2 | CASSQAGTVLEAFF
. | TRBV7-9 | CASSRRGGQRYTDTQYF
. | TRBV2 | CASSFRADTQYF
. | TRBV6-4 | CATQRGVGDKTDTQYF
. | TRBV9 | CASSVEGGGEKLFF
. | TRBV4-2 | CASSQEATSSYNEQFF
TRBD2 | TRBV7-2 | CASSLDPLAPYNEQFF
TRBD2 | TRBV4-2 | CASSQGRREGRNIQYF
. | TRBV6-1 | CASSDRAKRSSYEQYF
TRBD1 | TRBV5-4 | CASSTWTGNNEQFF
. | TRBV7-3 | CASSRGWGEQFF
. | TRBV19 | CASRARGSGMGTDTQYF
. | TRBV29-1 | CSARTGTGANVLTF
TRBD2 | TRBV13 | CASSNTSGSPDTQYF
TRBD1 | TRBV3-1/TRBV3-2 | CASSLSWTGDNEQFF
. | TRBV7-3 | CASSLLVNTEAFF
. | TRBV28 | CASSLWGTGLGGNQPQHF
. | TRBV27 | CASSPYFVSSYEQYF
. | TRBV11-3 | CASSLTGILNYEQYF
. | TRBV7-3 | CASSFQDTDTQYF
. | TRBV27 | CASRPFLYWTTTYNEQFF
TRBD1 | TRBV5-1 | CASSPTRTGYEQYF
TRBD2 | TRBV7-9 | CASSFSRLAGVLNEQFF
TRBD2 | TRBV13 | CASSSGLAGGEQYF
TRBD1 | TRBV28 | CASTEGQSLDNEQFF
TRBD1 | TRBV28 | CASSLSPTGSYTEAFF
. | TRBV5-4 | CASSLVGSANEQYF
. | TRBV19 | CASRLGATEAFF
. | TRBV6-1 | CASSRLADTQYF
. | TRBV5-1 | CASSSTNFILLDTEAFF
. | TRBV29-1 | CSVKARGRVGTGELFF
. | TRBV27 | CASSLHRTGSSSYNSPLHF
. | TRBV4-3 | CASSQGGREETQYF
. | TRBV6-2/TRBV6-3 | CASSYSTALGPTLHNEQFF